This T cell receptor beta chain was identified during a study of cytomegalovirus exposure and HLA in healthy donors (dated by TCRdb to 2016 to 2017). Background on the whole study: An earlier analysis of 587 of the donors reported over 250 Gb of sequence data and roughly 120 million unique TCR beta sequences obtained from roughly 170 million T cells. Around 320 gigabases of sequencing data and roughly 90 million unique TCR sequences were included in an early release covering about 620 HLA-typed donors. Among the roughly 400 genotyped donors, around 81% belonged to the genetic ancestry cluster associated with self-reported Caucasian donors. The study was designed to test whether signatures of past pathogen exposure could be identified by cataloging public T cell receptors. The study profiled the T cell repertoires of hundreds of subjects by immunosequencing and related them to cytomegalovirus serostatus. Besides the first cohort of roughly 640 subjects, a separate validation cohort made up of around 120 different subjects was used. High-throughput TCR immunosequencing, statistical association of individual TCRs with disease status, and machine learning were combined to predict cytomegalovirus infection status. To study patterns of TCR occurrence, a later analysis re-analyzed previously published TCR beta repertoires from around 660 donors and added high-resolution HLA genotyping. The later analysis used no new phenotypic data to find candidate immune exposures, relying instead on TCR beta sequences and their occurrence across donors. To decide whether each TCR beta V gene segment behaved as functional or pseudogenic, an earlier analysis of fewer than 750 of the donors relied on high-throughput TCR beta sequencing. Donor age, sex, ethnicity and CMV serostatus were collected together with the repertoire data. A later genetic analysis used genome-wide SNP genotypes for about three fifths of the 666 donors, treating that subset as a discovery cohort. All discovery cohort repertoires had been generated using a single sequencing platform. HLA typing included class I and class II loci at four-digit resolution. The number of donors typed differed by locus, with roughly 620-640 for A, B, C, DRB1 and DQB1, around 560 for DQA1, under 610 for DPA1, and some 470 for DPB1. Five DR-DQ haplotypes were handled as single units for association and clustering, since linkage in the cohort was strong. Among about 400 genotyped donors of the cohort, an average of roughly 230,000 unique TCR beta nucleotide sequences was sequenced per donor, of which 15% to 20% were non-productive.

The cohort was made up of approximately 670 healthy bone marrow donors. At the time of sampling, every cohort member was nominally healthy, though immune exposures that went unrecorded were likely present. The donor tested CMV seronegative and was one of the 352 seronegative cohort members. A peripheral blood sample was provided by each donor, and peripheral blood mononuclear cells were used for TCR beta sequencing. The Qiagen DNeasy Blood Extraction Kit was used to extract genomic DNA from the blood cell samples. Library prep was done by the immunoSEQ multiplex PCR assay. The multiplex PCR relied on a mix of 60 forward primers for TCR Vbeta segments and 13 reverse primers for TCR Jbeta segments. Amplification of the CDR3 region of rearranged TCR beta genes was performed with a multiplex PCR assay on genomic DNA. The amplified TCR beta libraries were sequenced on the Illumina HiSeq System as 87-base-pair reads. As for the authors' bioinformatics: A later analysis counted tens of millions of unique TCR beta chains across the roughly 700 repertoires, and roughly 9.9 million of these chains were shared by at least two donors. Raw reads were error-corrected and collapsed into unique sequences with a nearest-neighbor algorithm that merged closely related sequences to remove PCR and sequencing errors. To assign V, D and J gene segments, CDR3 sequences were aligned to IMGT reference sequences. For a sequence to be retained, a match of at least six nucleotides to both a V gene segment and a J gene segment was required. Rearrangements were called productive when the CDR3 lacked stop codons and stayed in frame with V and J; all others were non-productive. CDR3 was defined by IMGT convention, running from the second conserved V-encoded cysteine to the conserved J-encoded phenylalanine. The earlier analysis of around 640 of the donors excluded sequences that lacked an unambiguous match to a single V gene segment. In an earlier analysis of 587 of the donors, a V segment was called functional when productive rearrangements were above 56.7%, and segregating when the standard deviation between donors exceeded 5%. A statistical classification framework was developed to diagnose cytomegalovirus status using the catalog of TCR beta chain sequences. A later analysis assigned V and J genes by comparing TCR nucleotide sequences with IMGT/GENE-DB human TR gene sequences. A later analysis assigned CDR3 sequences and most-parsimonious VDJ recombination scenarios with the TCRdist pipeline. In a later analysis, each TCR beta chain was defined by its CDR3 amino acid sequence together with its V-gene family, and reads lacking a unique V-gene family were excluded. In a later analysis, 450 to 600 highly shared, low-generation-probability nucleotide sequences were removed to address suspected cross-contamination and a sequencing artifact. In a later analysis, a clonal expansion index for each public chain was calculated from normalized within-repertoire ranks of inferred template counts. A later analysis computed generation probabilities with a VDJ recombination model fitted to out-of-frame rearrangements, and checked the results against IGoR. Hypergeometric tests were used in a later analysis to score TCR-TCR, TCR-HLA and TCR-CMV co-occurrence, with a repertoire-size bias correction applied to the TCR pairs. A later analysis estimated false discovery rates by permuting HLA or CMV assignments 20 times. In a later analysis, co-occurring TCRs were grouped using DBSCAN, and TCRdist sequence similarity was added for clustering within HLA-allele-positive subsets. Co-occurrence clustering excluded repertoires with fewer than 30,000 or more than 120,000 public chains, plus five with anomalous nucleotide sharing. Held by TCRdb, this immuneACCESS table contains in-frame sequences only and omits some clones. Under half of the omission traces to an unresolved V gene where checked; the cause of the rest is unknown. That table is the source of V, J and clone size, and D and trimming were worked out from the DNA. The sample table shows roughly 150,000 clones, and about 10% are seen once. The top ten clonotypes cover approximately 1.9% of the sample.

Concerning this clone itself: It lacks a known antigen. Qualities for individual bases were not recorded, and no much larger clone is one base off.

On the study overall, not on this receptor specifically: The presence/absence analyses assumed that sequencing depth was roughly uniform across donors, and that assumption may not be true. CMV serostatus was the only immune exposure information available for the cohort. In a later genetic analysis, fewer N-insertions in productive TCRs were reported among donors in an Asian-associated ancestry cluster than the roughly 700-donor mean. According to a later analysis, parvovirus B19, influenza, CMV and Epstein-Barr virus appeared linked to several top co-occurrence clusters. Because counts were too low, roughly 18 rarely observed V segments, including chromosome 9 orphons, were left out of the earlier analysis of roughly 600 of the donors. A cluster of highly shared sequence variants was judged likely to be a technical artifact of the sequencing pipeline. The classifier was reported to diagnose cytomegalovirus status with high specificity and sensitivity in both the original and validation cohorts. A later analysis found that TCR association rates varied across HLA loci, with DRB1 alleles showing the most associated TCRs and HLA-C alleles the fewest. Correlated functional status among segregating V segments might reflect linkage disequilibrium, but an unknown experimental factor could not be ruled out. An association between a missense DCLRE1C variant and V-gene and J-gene trimming of TCR beta chains was found in a later genetic analysis and replicated in an independent cohort. Specific HLA alleles were associated with about 17,000 TCR beta sequences at a false discovery rate of 0.05 in a later analysis. Because some donors lacked HLA typing at each locus, the association tests relied only on the typed subset. In an earlier analysis of about 600 of the donors, most TCR beta V segments appeared in productive rearrangements about 87% or about 30% of the time, broadly matching IMGT annotations. The authors suggested that the approach could potentially be generalized to other disease states and immunological phenotypes. When HLA alleles, especially DR and DQ, strongly co-occurred, TCR associations were difficult to assign to individual alleles. A further reported finding was that TCR beta sequences accurately predicted the HLA-A and HLA-B alleles for most subjects in the first cohort. A total of about 180 TCR beta chains were listed by the study as associated with cytomegalovirus. According to a later analysis, most CMV-associated TCR beta chains appeared to be HLA-restricted, and the HLA associations seemed to be driven largely by CMV exposure. This cohort had only TCR beta chains sequenced, and the lack of alpha or paired-chain data limited which features could be detected. Most TCR sequences were seen in very few donors, while some public TCRs were found in many individuals. Some IMGT-functional V segments, including TRBV6-2 and TRBV6-3, could not be told apart with the 87-base-pair reads, so those segments were excluded. Compared with equally common non-associated chains, HLA-associated TCR beta chains in a later analysis were more clonally expanded and had lower generation probabilities. A few of the identified cytomegalovirus-associated TCR beta chains were confirmed in vitro to be specific for cytomegalovirus antigens.

The CDR1 and CDR2 encoded by the germline V gene (reference sequence) are PRHDT and FYEKMQ. The CDR3, from cysteine to phenylalanine, totals 14 residues. The read is trimmed to its CDR3 DNA, 42 bases read in frame from base 1. Trimming accounts for 8 bases at V and 1 base at J, while the number of junction bases matched to no gene is 6. The sequence is built from TRBV13 and TRBJ2-3, with TRBD2 identical over 7 junction bases. This sequence originates from a man aged 50 to 60 in good health and CMV-seronegative. Sequencing was done on a sample of PBMCs. The sequenced DNA: TGTGCCAGCGCAGCGGGGTCGGGCACAGATACGCAGTATTTT. Translated, this is CASAAGSGTDTQYF.